This is a list of T cell receptor beta chains from one sample in a study of CD8+CD57+ T cells in acquired aplastic anemia. TCRdb called the reads again in MiXCR, with one record for every CDR3 protein. The table records under 250,000 distinct CDR3 sequences, more than 55% of them present only once. The sequenced material came from sorted CD4+, CD8+, or CD8+CD57+ T cells (not recorded which) from PBMCs. These receptors all stem from a human donor with aplastic anemia. The CDR3 runs from the conserved cysteine through the conserved F or W. Fields, in order: V gene, J gene, D gene, clone size, CDR3 DNA, CDR3 protein. D genes are given only for firm matches. Size values are once, few and many counts, or a class for expanded clones, and some rows have none.

V gene: TRBV28; J gene: TRBJ2-3; D gene: .; clone size: .; CDR3 DNA: TGTGCCAGCAGTTTCGGAGCAGGGACAGATACGCAGTATTTT; CDR3 protein: CASSFGAGTDTQYF
V gene: TRBV15; J gene: TRBJ2-3; D gene: TRBD1; clone size: .; CDR3 DNA: TGTGCCACCAGCAGCACCGCCGGGACAGGATTACAGGATACGCAGTATTTT; CDR3 protein: CATSSTAGTGLQDTQYF
V gene: TRBV9; J gene: TRBJ2-7; D gene: .; clone size: few; CDR3 DNA: TGTGCCAGCAGCGTAGCAGGAGGGGAAAGGGGGCAGTACTTC; CDR3 protein: CASSVAGGERGQYF
V gene: TRBV10-3; J gene: TRBJ2-2; D gene: .; clone size: .; CDR3 DNA: TGTGCCATCAGTGACAGACAGGTCGGGGAGCTGTTTTTT; CDR3 protein: CAISDRQVGELFF
V gene: TRBV19; J gene: TRBJ1-2; D gene: .; clone size: .; CDR3 DNA: TGTGCCAGTAGCCAGAATAACTATGGCTACACCTTC; CDR3 protein: CASSQNNYGYTF
V gene: TRBV20-1; J gene: TRBJ1-1; D gene: TRBD1; clone size: .; CDR3 DNA: TGCAGTGCTGGCCTACCTACAGGGGGGAACACTGAAGCTTTCTTT; CDR3 protein: CSAGLPTGGNTEAFF
V gene: TRBV7-9; J gene: TRBJ2-7; D gene: .; clone size: few; CDR3 DNA: TGTGCCAGCAGCGCCCAAGGGAGCTCCTACGAGCAGTACTTC; CDR3 protein: CASSAQGSSYEQYF
V gene: TRBV20-1; J gene: TRBJ2-6; D gene: .; clone size: few; CDR3 DNA: TGCAGCGCGACCTCTGGGGCCAACGTCCTGACTTTC; CDR3 protein: CSATSGANVLTF
V gene: TRBV6-4; J gene: TRBJ2-3; D gene: .; clone size: .; CDR3 DNA: TGTGCCAGCAGTGACTCGAGGGCGGGCACGCAGTATTTT; CDR3 protein: CASSDSRAGTQYF
V gene: TRBV15; J gene: TRBJ1-4; D gene: .; clone size: few; CDR3 DNA: TGTGCCACCAGCAGCCGACAAACCTTGGATAGAAAACTGTTTTTT; CDR3 protein: CATSSRQTLDRKLFF
V gene: TRBV10-3; J gene: TRBJ1-2; D gene: TRBD1; clone size: .; CDR3 DNA: TGTGCCATCAGTGAACCGGACAGGTACTATGGCTACACCTTC; CDR3 protein: CAISEPDRYYGYTF
V gene: TRBV10-3; J gene: TRBJ1-2; D gene: .; clone size: .; CDR3 DNA: TGTGCCTCAAACCCGAAGGCGGGGGCAGTCTATGGCTACACCTTC; CDR3 protein: CASNPKAGAVYGYTF
V gene: TRBV20-1; J gene: TRBJ2-3; D gene: TRBD2; clone size: .; CDR3 DNA: TGCAGTGCTGCCGGGACTAGCGGGGGGAGCACAGATACGCAGTATTTT; CDR3 protein: CSAAGTSGGSTDTQYF
V gene: TRBV9; J gene: TRBJ2-3; D gene: TRBD2; clone size: .; CDR3 DNA: TGTGCCAGCAGACTATTAGCGGGGAACCCAGATACGCAGTATTTT; CDR3 protein: CASRLLAGNPDTQYF
V gene: TRBV19; J gene: TRBJ2-7; D gene: .; clone size: many; CDR3 DNA: TGTGCCAGTAGTTCGCGGGAAAGCTCCTACGAGCAGTACTTC; CDR3 protein: CASSSRESSYEQYF
V gene: TRBV4-2; J gene: TRBJ2-7; D gene: TRBD2; clone size: .; CDR3 DNA: TGTGCCAGCAGCCTGGGGACTAGCGGGGAAATCGAGCAGTACTTC; CDR3 protein: CASSLGTSGEIEQYF
V gene: TRBV5-1; J gene: TRBJ1-3; D gene: TRBD1; clone size: .; CDR3 DNA: TGCGCCAGCAGCCCATGGACAGGTGCCCAGGCTGGAAACACCATATATTTT; CDR3 protein: CASSPWTGAQAGNTIYF
V gene: TRBV29-1; J gene: TRBJ1-4; D gene: .; clone size: .; CDR3 DNA: TGCAGCGTAGGGGACACCCCTGGGGAAAAACTGTTTTTT; CDR3 protein: CSVGDTPGEKLFF
V gene: TRBV6-6; J gene: TRBJ2-7; D gene: TRBD2; clone size: many; CDR3 DNA: TGTGCCAGCAGTTTTTGGGGCTTTGAGCGGGGGAAGTCCCACGAGCAGTACTTC; CDR3 protein: CASSFWGFERGKSHEQYF
V gene: TRBV12-3/TRBV12-4; J gene: TRBJ2-3; D gene: TRBD1; clone size: .; CDR3 DNA: TGTGCCAGCAGGGCCGACAGGGGGGTTACGCAGTATTTT; CDR3 protein: CASRADRGVTQYF
V gene: TRBV19; J gene: TRBJ2-7; D gene: .; clone size: .; CDR3 DNA: TGTGCCAGTAGTATAGATCGTAGTTACCATCCCTACGAGCAGTACTTC; CDR3 protein: CASSIDRSYHPYEQYF
V gene: TRBV2; J gene: TRBJ2-7; D gene: TRBD2; clone size: .; CDR3 DNA: TGTGCCAGCACCCCGGGGGGGCGTAGCTCCTACGAGCAGTACTTC; CDR3 protein: CASTPGGRSSYEQYF
V gene: TRBV7-9; J gene: TRBJ2-7; D gene: .; clone size: .; CDR3 DNA: TGTGCCAGCAGCACCGAGGGTTTATCGGCCGAGCAGTACTTC; CDR3 protein: CASSTEGLSAEQYF
V gene: TRBV20-1; J gene: TRBJ1-6; D gene: .; clone size: .; CDR3 DNA: TGCAGTGCTCCAATAGGTTCACCCCTCCACTTT; CDR3 protein: CSAPIGSPLHF
V gene: TRBV7-2; J gene: TRBJ2-3; D gene: .; clone size: .; CDR3 DNA: TGTGCCAGCAGCTCCAACTCCCAGACGCAGTATTTT; CDR3 protein: CASSSNSQTQYF
V gene: TRBV5-1; J gene: TRBJ2-7; D gene: TRBD1; clone size: .; CDR3 DNA: TGCGCCAGCAGGTCCGGACAGGGGGTGTTAGAGCAGTACTTC; CDR3 protein: CASRSGQGVLEQYF
V gene: TRBV10-3; J gene: TRBJ2-1; D gene: .; clone size: .; CDR3 DNA: TGTGCCAGCGTCAACGAGCAGTTCTTC; CDR3 protein: CASVNEQFF
V gene: TRBV20-1; J gene: TRBJ2-7; D gene: .; clone size: .; CDR3 DNA: TGCAGTGCTAGAGTACCTCGTTATCCCGAGCAGTACTTC; CDR3 protein: CSARVPRYPEQYF
V gene: TRBV19; J gene: TRBJ2-7; D gene: .; clone size: .; CDR3 DNA: TGTGCCAGTAGTATTGGCAGGGTTTACGAGCAGTACTTC; CDR3 protein: CASSIGRVYEQYF
V gene: TRBV24-1; J gene: TRBJ1-2; D gene: .; clone size: few; CDR3 DNA: TGTGCCACCAGTGAAGGGCTCAACTATGGCTACACCTTC; CDR3 protein: CATSEGLNYGYTF
V gene: TRBV5-1; J gene: TRBJ1-2; D gene: .; clone size: many; CDR3 DNA: TGCGCCAGCAGCGGGACACCCAAGGGGATGGATGGCTACACCTTC; CDR3 protein: CASSGTPKGMDGYTF
V gene: TRBV11-1; J gene: TRBJ2-7; D gene: TRBD2; clone size: .; CDR3 DNA: TGTGCCAGCAGCTTAGCTCTAGCGGGAAGTACCTACGAGCAGTACTTC; CDR3 protein: CASSLALAGSTYEQYF
V gene: TRBV27; J gene: TRBJ2-1; D gene: TRBD2; clone size: .; CDR3 DNA: TGTGCCAGCAGTTTATTGGCTAGCGGGGGCCGGCGGATTTATGAGCAGTTCTTC; CDR3 protein: CASSLLASGGRRIYEQFF
V gene: TRBV5-5; J gene: TRBJ2-7; D gene: TRBD1; clone size: once; CDR3 DNA: TGTGCCAGCAGCGGAGACAGGGGGGCCTACGAGCAGTACTTC; CDR3 protein: CASSGDRGAYEQYF
V gene: TRBV5-1; J gene: TRBJ2-5; D gene: TRBD2; clone size: .; CDR3 DNA: TGCGCCAGCAGCTTGGCGCTAGCGGGAGGGGAGACCCAGTACTTC; CDR3 protein: CASSLALAGGETQYF
V gene: TRBV5-8; J gene: TRBJ2-3; D gene: TRBD2; clone size: many; CDR3 DNA: TGTGCCAGCAGCGGCCGGGGGGGCTCGGAAGATACGCAGTATTTT; CDR3 protein: CASSGRGGSEDTQYF
V gene: TRBV29-1; J gene: TRBJ2-1; D gene: TRBD2; clone size: few; CDR3 DNA: TGCAGCGCCCCGACTAGCGGGGATTACAATGAGCAGTTCTTC; CDR3 protein: CSAPTSGDYNEQFF
V gene: TRBV7-9; J gene: TRBJ2-7; D gene: TRBD1; clone size: .; CDR3 DNA: TGTGCCAGCAGCTCCAGGACAGGGGGCCCCTACGGGCAGTACTTC; CDR3 protein: CASSSRTGGPYGQYF
V gene: TRBV19; J gene: TRBJ2-1; D gene: .; clone size: many; CDR3 DNA: TGTGCCAGTAGTATGAGCAGCAATGGGTACAATGAGCAGTTCTTC; CDR3 protein: CASSMSSNGYNEQFF
V gene: TRBV29-1; J gene: TRBJ1-1; D gene: .; clone size: .; CDR3 DNA: TGCAGCGTTTGCCTGCTGAACACTGAAGCTTTCTTT; CDR3 protein: CSVCLLNTEAFF
V gene: TRBV9; J gene: TRBJ2-3; D gene: .; clone size: .; CDR3 DNA: TGTGCCAGCTCCGCCGGGCTCGGTAGCACAGATACGCAGTATTTT; CDR3 protein: CASSAGLGSTDTQYF
V gene: TRBV11-2; J gene: TRBJ2-7; D gene: .; clone size: .; CDR3 DNA: TGTGCCAGCAGCTCCGGACGGGGTGCCTACGAGCGGTACTTC; CDR3 protein: CASSSGRGAYERYF
V gene: TRBV12-3/TRBV12-4; J gene: TRBJ2-7; D gene: TRBD2; clone size: once; CDR3 DNA: TGTGCCAGCAGTTTAGGAGCTAGCGGGAGAGTTGGAGAGCAGTACTTC; CDR3 protein: CASSLGASGRVGEQYF
V gene: TRBV24-1; J gene: TRBJ2-1; D gene: .; clone size: .; CDR3 DNA: TGTGCCACCAGTGATACCGGGAGCGACAATGAGCAGTTCTTC; CDR3 protein: CATSDTGSDNEQFF
V gene: TRBV19; J gene: TRBJ1-1; D gene: .; clone size: .; CDR3 DNA: TGTGCCAGTAGTCCGGGCCTCACTGAAGCTTTCTTT; CDR3 protein: CASSPGLTEAFF
V gene: TRBV2; J gene: TRBJ2-4; D gene: .; clone size: .; CDR3 DNA: TGTGCCAGCAGTGAATTACGAGGGGTCAAAAACATTCAGTACTTC; CDR3 protein: CASSELRGVKNIQYF
V gene: TRBV7-2; J gene: TRBJ2-5; D gene: .; clone size: .; CDR3 DNA: TGTGCCAGCAGCCCCCTTGTCGGACTCCTCTACTTC; CDR3 protein: CASSPLVGLLYF
V gene: TRBV7-9; J gene: TRBJ2-2; D gene: .; clone size: once; CDR3 DNA: TGTGCCAGCCAGGAGGGCGGTGAGCTGTTTTTT; CDR3 protein: CASQEGGELFF
V gene: TRBV7-9; J gene: TRBJ1-3; D gene: TRBD1; clone size: .; CDR3 DNA: TGTGCCAGCAGCTCATACGGACAGGTCTCTGGAAACACCATATATTTT; CDR3 protein: CASSSYGQVSGNTIYF
V gene: TRBV7-9; J gene: TRBJ2-3; D gene: .; clone size: few; CDR3 DNA: TGTGCCAGCAGCTTAGGCCCCCAGAGCACAGATACGCAGTATTTT; CDR3 protein: CASSLGPQSTDTQYF
V gene: TRBV5-6; J gene: TRBJ2-1; D gene: TRBD2; clone size: few; CDR3 DNA: TGTGCCAGCAGCTTAGGTGGGGGGGAGAATGAGCAGTTCTTC; CDR3 protein: CASSLGGGENEQFF
V gene: TRBV7-2; J gene: TRBJ2-7; D gene: TRBD2; clone size: .; CDR3 DNA: TGTGCCAGCAGCCGGACTAGCGGGAGCTCCTACGAGCAGTACTTC; CDR3 protein: CASSRTSGSSYEQYF
V gene: TRBV20-1; J gene: TRBJ2-7; D gene: .; clone size: once; CDR3 DNA: TGCAGTGCTAGTGGGACTGCGACCTACGAGCAGTACTTC; CDR3 protein: CSASGTATYEQYF
V gene: TRBV25-1; J gene: TRBJ2-5; D gene: TRBD1; clone size: .; CDR3 DNA: TGTGCCAGCAGTGAAGGACAGGGGAAAGAGACCCAGTACTTC; CDR3 protein: CASSEGQGKETQYF